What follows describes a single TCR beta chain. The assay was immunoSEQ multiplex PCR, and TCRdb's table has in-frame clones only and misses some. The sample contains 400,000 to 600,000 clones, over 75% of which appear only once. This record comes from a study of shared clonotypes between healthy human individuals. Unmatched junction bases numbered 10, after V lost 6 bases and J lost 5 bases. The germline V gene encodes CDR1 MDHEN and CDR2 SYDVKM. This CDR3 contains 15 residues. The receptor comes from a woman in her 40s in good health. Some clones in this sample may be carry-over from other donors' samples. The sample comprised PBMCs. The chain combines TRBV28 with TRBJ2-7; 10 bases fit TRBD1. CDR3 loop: CASRPGTGEGHEQYF. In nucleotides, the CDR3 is TGTGCCAGCAGACCCGGGACAGGGGAGGGCCACGAGCAGTACTTC.